The rows below give T cell receptor beta chains drawn from one sample of a study of human T cells and chemical hapten exposure. Each CDR3 protein gets one entry after TCRdb re-called the RACE reads with MiXCR. This table has 85,000 to 130,000 distinct CDR3 sequences, 9% to 15% appearing once. The sample consisted of whole blood, taken in connection with sensitization to the hapten diphenylcyclopropenone (DPC). All receptors come from a woman aged 50 to 65 with alopecia areata. Some clones in this sample may be carry-over from other donors' samples. Both conserved end residues are part of each CDR3. The order of the fields is clone size, J gene, D gene, V gene, CDR3 protein, CDR3 DNA. A D gene is named only where the DNA matches it firmly. The listing skips clone size in some rows; elsewhere it reads once, few, many or a size class.

clone size: few; J gene: TRBJ1-4; D gene: NA; V gene: TRBV10-2; CDR3 protein: CASSTQGGVMEKLFF; CDR3 DNA: TGCGCCAGCAGTACGCAGGGTGGGGTGATGGAAAAACTGTTTTTT
clone size: few; J gene: TRBJ1-5; D gene: NA; V gene: TRBV12-3/TRBV12-4; CDR3 protein: CASSPSGLLPQHF; CDR3 DNA: TGTGCCAGCAGCCCCAGCGGCTTATTGCCCCAGCATTTT
clone size: few; J gene: TRBJ2-7; D gene: NA; V gene: TRBV13; CDR3 protein: CASSLEGTPSYEQYF; CDR3 DNA: TGTGCCAGCAGCTTAGAGGGAACCCCCTCCTACGAGCAGTACTTC
clone size: few; J gene: TRBJ2-7; D gene: NA; V gene: TRBV27; CDR3 protein: CASSLGSRGEYEQYF; CDR3 DNA: TGTGCCAGCAGTTTAGGAAGCAGGGGAGAGTACGAGCAGTACTTC
clone size: many; J gene: TRBJ2-3; D gene: NA; V gene: TRBV2; CDR3 protein: CASRGAAGSRTDTQYF; CDR3 DNA: TGTGCCAGCAGGGGGGCCGCGGGATCACGCACAGATACGCAGTATTTT
clone size: NA; J gene: TRBJ1-3; D gene: NA; V gene: TRBV28; CDR3 protein: CASKTGNTIYF; CDR3 DNA: TGTGCCAGCAAAACGGGAAACACCATATATTTT
clone size: few; J gene: TRBJ2-1; D gene: TRBD1; V gene: TRBV19; CDR3 protein: CASSRGLLLSLKEQFF; CDR3 DNA: TGTGCCAGTAGCAGGGGGTTACTTCTCTCCCTAAAGGAGCAGTTCTTC
clone size: many; J gene: TRBJ2-1; D gene: TRBD2; V gene: TRBV5-1; CDR3 protein: CASSLLVAGANEQFF; CDR3 DNA: TGCGCCAGCAGCTTGTTGGTAGCGGGAGCAAATGAGCAGTTCTTC
clone size: many; J gene: TRBJ1-2; D gene: NA; V gene: TRBV6-5; CDR3 protein: CASAGGETNYGYTF; CDR3 DNA: TGTGCCAGTGCGGGTGGGGAAACTAACTATGGCTACACCTTC
clone size: many; J gene: TRBJ1-1; D gene: NA; V gene: TRBV6-5; CDR3 protein: CASSYSYQGGTEAFF; CDR3 DNA: TGTGCCAGCAGTTACTCCTATCAAGGGGGCACTGAAGCTTTCTTT
clone size: NA; J gene: TRBJ2-1; D gene: NA; V gene: TRBV7-2; CDR3 protein: CASSYSRIHEQFF; CDR3 DNA: TGTGCCAGCAGCTACTCTAGAATTCATGAGCAGTTCTTC
clone size: few; J gene: TRBJ2-3; D gene: TRBD2; V gene: TRBV4-3; CDR3 protein: CASSQVNSAGVYGTQYF; CDR3 DNA: TGCGCCAGCAGCCAAGTTAATTCAGCGGGGGTTTACGGTACGCAGTATTTT
clone size: few; J gene: TRBJ2-2; D gene: NA; V gene: TRBV7-9; CDR3 protein: CASSPSPARVGELFF; CDR3 DNA: TGTGCCAGCAGCCCCTCCCCGGCGCGTGTCGGGGAGCTGTTTTTT
clone size: NA; J gene: TRBJ2-7; D gene: NA; V gene: TRBV20-1; CDR3 protein: CSARPGTPYEQYF; CDR3 DNA: TGCAGTGCTAGACCCGGGACTCCTTACGAGCAGTACTTC
clone size: few; J gene: TRBJ2-5; D gene: NA; V gene: TRBV7-7; CDR3 protein: CASSPQFQETQYF; CDR3 DNA: TGTGCTAGCAGCCCACAATTCCAAGAGACCCAGTACTTC
clone size: NA; J gene: TRBJ2-3; D gene: TRBD2; V gene: TRBV25-1; CDR3 protein: CASSAIAGGPDTQYF; CDR3 DNA: TGTGCCAGCAGTGCTATAGCGGGGGGGCCCGATACGCAGTATTTT
clone size: many; J gene: TRBJ2-2; D gene: NA; V gene: TRBV3-2; CDR3 protein: CASSQGELFF; CDR3 DNA: TGTGCCAGCAGCCAAGGGGAGCTGTTTTTT
clone size: many; J gene: TRBJ1-2; D gene: TRBD1; V gene: TRBV18; CDR3 protein: CASLGDRDGYGYTF; CDR3 DNA: TGTGCCAGCTTAGGGGACAGGGACGGATATGGCTACACCTTC
clone size: many; J gene: TRBJ1-5; D gene: NA; V gene: TRBV20-1; CDR3 protein: CSARRDAGNQPQHF; CDR3 DNA: TGCAGTGCTAGAAGGGATGCTGGCAATCAGCCCCAGCATTTT
clone size: NA; J gene: TRBJ2-1; D gene: TRBD2; V gene: TRBV18; CDR3 protein: CASSPNVAGGPYNEQFF; CDR3 DNA: TGTGCCAGCTCACCAAACGTAGCGGGAGGACCCTACAATGAGCAGTTCTTC
clone size: few; J gene: TRBJ2-2; D gene: NA; V gene: TRBV7-2; CDR3 protein: CASSPSQTGELFF; CDR3 DNA: TGTGCCAGCAGCCCGTCCCAAACCGGGGAGCTGTTTTTT
clone size: NA; J gene: TRBJ2-7; D gene: NA; V gene: TRBV7-8; CDR3 protein: CASSLLRGRPSSYEQYF; CDR3 DNA: TGTGCCAGCAGCTTACTCAGGGGACGTCCAAGCTCCTACGAGCAGTACTTC
clone size: few; J gene: TRBJ2-5; D gene: TRBD2; V gene: TRBV18; CDR3 protein: CASSPPTSLAAQYF; CDR3 DNA: TGTGCCAGCTCACCACCGACTAGCCTGGCGGCCCAGTACTTC
clone size: many; J gene: TRBJ2-1; D gene: TRBD2; V gene: TRBV12-5; CDR3 protein: CASGSGNSYEQFF; CDR3 DNA: TGTGCTAGTGGCAGCGGGAATTCGTATGAGCAGTTCTTC
clone size: many; J gene: TRBJ2-1; D gene: NA; V gene: TRBV4-1; CDR3 protein: CASSLGDNEQFF; CDR3 DNA: TGCGCCAGCAGCTTGGGAGACAATGAGCAGTTCTTC
clone size: few; J gene: TRBJ1-2; D gene: NA; V gene: TRBV28; CDR3 protein: CASKGAVGYTF; CDR3 DNA: TGTGCCAGCAAAGGGGCGGTGGGCTACACCTTC
clone size: few; J gene: TRBJ2-5; D gene: TRBD2; V gene: TRBV7-2; CDR3 protein: CASSSRTSGGKETQYF; CDR3 DNA: TGTGCCAGCAGCAGCCGGACTAGCGGGGGTAAAGAGACCCAGTACTTC
clone size: few; J gene: TRBJ2-5; D gene: TRBD1; V gene: TRBV6-6; CDR3 protein: CASSSPGTGGLETQYF; CDR3 DNA: TGTGCCAGCAGTTCTCCTGGGACAGGGGGCCTAGAGACCCAGTACTTC
clone size: many; J gene: TRBJ2-3; D gene: NA; V gene: TRBV7-2; CDR3 protein: CASSPRPNTDTQYF; CDR3 DNA: TGTGCCAGCAGCCCACGACCGAATACAGATACGCAGTATTTT
clone size: few; J gene: TRBJ2-7; D gene: NA; V gene: TRBV5-8; CDR3 protein: CASSLDSLYEQYF; CDR3 DNA: TGTGCCAGCAGCTTGGATAGCCTCTACGAGCAGTACTTC
clone size: NA; J gene: TRBJ2-5; D gene: NA; V gene: TRBV11-3; CDR3 protein: CASSLDSLARTQYF; CDR3 DNA: TGTGCCAGCAGCTTAGATTCCCTAGCAAGGACCCAGTACTTC
clone size: NA; J gene: TRBJ1-5; D gene: NA; V gene: TRBV6-5; CDR3 protein: CASSYSGFDQPQHF; CDR3 DNA: TGTGCCAGCAGTTACTCGGGTTTTGATCAGCCCCAGCATTTT
clone size: few; J gene: TRBJ2-7; D gene: NA; V gene: TRBV10-3; CDR3 protein: CAISESRGASPYEQYF; CDR3 DNA: TGTGCCATCAGTGAGTCTCGGGGGGCCTCCCCCTACGAGCAGTACTTC
clone size: few; J gene: TRBJ1-1; D gene: NA; V gene: TRBV7-9; CDR3 protein: CASSLEQGGTEAFF; CDR3 DNA: TGTGCCAGCAGCTTGGAACAGGGAGGCACTGAAGCTTTCTTT
clone size: many; J gene: TRBJ1-3; D gene: NA; V gene: TRBV7-9; CDR3 protein: CASSALTGNTIYF; CDR3 DNA: TGTGCCAGCAGCGCCCTTACTGGAAACACCATATATTTT
clone size: many; J gene: TRBJ2-3; D gene: NA; V gene: TRBV11-1; CDR3 protein: CASSLYPGGVSSTDTQYF; CDR3 DNA: TGTGCCAGCAGCTTATATCCGGGGGGCGTATCTAGCACAGATACGCAGTATTTT
clone size: NA; J gene: TRBJ2-7; D gene: NA; V gene: TRBV20-1; CDR3 protein: CSGTVSSYEQYF; CDR3 DNA: TGCAGTGGGACTGTCAGCTCCTACGAGCAGTACTTC
clone size: many; J gene: TRBJ2-7; D gene: NA; V gene: TRBV7-2; CDR3 protein: CASSLGTAYEQYF; CDR3 DNA: TGTGCCAGCAGCTTAGGGACAGCCTACGAGCAGTACTTC
clone size: many; J gene: TRBJ2-7; D gene: TRBD1; V gene: TRBV18; CDR3 protein: CASSPGTGFTYEQYF; CDR3 DNA: TGTGCCAGCTCACCTGGGACAGGATTTACCTACGAGCAGTACTTC
clone size: few; J gene: TRBJ2-3; D gene: NA; V gene: TRBV28; CDR3 protein: CAIKGTSTDTQYF; CDR3 DNA: TGTGCCATAAAGGGTACTAGCACAGATACGCAGTATTTT
clone size: few; J gene: TRBJ2-1; D gene: NA; V gene: TRBV29-1; CDR3 protein: CSVEEASSYNEQFF; CDR3 DNA: TGCAGCGTTGAAGAGGCTAGTTCCTACAATGAGCAGTTCTTC
clone size: NA; J gene: TRBJ1-5; D gene: NA; V gene: TRBV4-1; CDR3 protein: CASSQVWAQVSQPQHF; CDR3 DNA: TGCGCCAGCAGCCAAGTTTGGGCACAGGTCTCACAGCCCCAGCATTTT
clone size: few; J gene: TRBJ2-3; D gene: NA; V gene: TRBV7-6; CDR3 protein: CASSLARGSSTDTQYF; CDR3 DNA: TGTGCCAGCAGCTTAGCGCGCGGCAGTAGCACAGATACGCAGTATTTT
clone size: many; J gene: TRBJ2-7; D gene: NA; V gene: TRBV7-2; CDR3 protein: CASSAGLAEQYF; CDR3 DNA: TGTGCCAGCAGCGCGGGACTTGCCGAGCAGTACTTC
clone size: NA; J gene: TRBJ1-1; D gene: NA; V gene: TRBV5-1; CDR3 protein: CASSLAGASLNTEAFF; CDR3 DNA: TGCGCCAGCAGCCTCGCAGGGGCCAGTCTGAACACTGAAGCTTTCTTT
clone size: NA; J gene: TRBJ1-1; D gene: TRBD1; V gene: TRBV7-2; CDR3 protein: CASLGQGGNEAFF; CDR3 DNA: TGTGCCAGCCTTGGACAGGGGGGGAATGAAGCTTTCTTT
clone size: NA; J gene: TRBJ1-2; D gene: NA; V gene: TRBV7-2; CDR3 protein: CASSLPLYGYTF; CDR3 DNA: TGTGCCAGCAGCTTACCCCTCTATGGCTACACCTTC
clone size: many; J gene: TRBJ2-1; D gene: NA; V gene: TRBV11-2; CDR3 protein: CASSLDHPGDEQFF; CDR3 DNA: TGTGCCAGCAGCTTAGATCATCCGGGTGATGAGCAGTTCTTC
clone size: many; J gene: TRBJ2-3; D gene: TRBD2; V gene: TRBV10-1; CDR3 protein: CASSVLADGTDTQYF; CDR3 DNA: TGCGCCAGCAGTGTACTAGCGGATGGGACAGATACGCAGTATTTT
clone size: few; J gene: TRBJ1-2; D gene: NA; V gene: TRBV10-3; CDR3 protein: CAISLNPYGYTF; CDR3 DNA: TGTGCCATCAGTCTCAACCCTTATGGCTACACCTTC
clone size: few; J gene: TRBJ2-1; D gene: TRBD2; V gene: TRBV7-6; CDR3 protein: CASRGLAGGPSITEQFF; CDR3 DNA: TGTGCCAGCAGAGGGCTAGCGGGAGGGCCAAGTATTACTGAGCAGTTCTTC
clone size: many; J gene: TRBJ2-7; D gene: NA; V gene: TRBV12-3/TRBV12-4; CDR3 protein: CASSLAGSYEQYF; CDR3 DNA: TGTGCCAGCAGTTTGGCGGGGTCCTACGAGCAGTACTTC
clone size: NA; J gene: TRBJ1-2; D gene: TRBD1; V gene: TRBV4-1; CDR3 protein: CASSHPGQGNYGYTF; CDR3 DNA: TGCGCCAGCAGCCACCCGGGACAGGGTAACTATGGCTACACCTTC
clone size: NA; J gene: TRBJ2-7; D gene: TRBD2; V gene: TRBV5-1; CDR3 protein: CASTETGGNVFGEQYF; CDR3 DNA: TGCGCCAGCACCGAGACGGGAGGGAACGTGTTTGGCGAGCAGTACTTC
clone size: NA; J gene: TRBJ2-7; D gene: NA; V gene: TRBV4-1; CDR3 protein: CASSQVGTHSYEQYF; CDR3 DNA: TGCGCCAGCAGCCAAGTGGGGACACACTCCTACGAGCAGTACTTC
clone size: few; J gene: TRBJ1-3; D gene: NA; V gene: TRBV12-3/TRBV12-4; CDR3 protein: CVSAPSGNTIYF; CDR3 DNA: TGTGTGTCAGCCCCCTCTGGAAACACCATATATTTT
clone size: NA; J gene: TRBJ2-5; D gene: NA; V gene: TRBV5-1; CDR3 protein: CASRLQTGYQETQYF; CDR3 DNA: TGCGCCAGCAGACTCCAGACCGGGTACCAAGAGACCCAGTACTTC
clone size: few; J gene: TRBJ2-1; D gene: NA; V gene: TRBV29-1; CDR3 protein: CSVEGVNEQFF; CDR3 DNA: TGCAGCGTTGAGGGAGTAAATGAGCAGTTCTTC
clone size: many; J gene: TRBJ2-2; D gene: NA; V gene: TRBV11-2; CDR3 protein: CASRSWTLAGANTGELFF; CDR3 DNA: TGTGCCAGCAGATCCTGGACATTGGCCGGGGCGAACACCGGGGAGCTGTTTTTT